This TCR beta chain was documented in a study of T cell repertoires in cytomegalovirus infection. At the level of the study: As its CMV epitopes, the study selected recently identified HLA-C-restricted and well-studied HLA-B-restricted targets. CMV infection and matching HLA type were both indicated by public TCR beta signatures.

Germline lookup yields CDR1 MGHRA and CDR2 YSYEKL. This CDR3 has 15 residues. With 2 bases removed from V and 3 bases from J, the gap between germline ends came to 13 bases. Points from the study as a whole: Ex vivo responses were dominated by HLA-C-restricted CMV-specific TCR beta clonotypes. Carriage of CMV together with the relevant HLA was identifiable through cumulative public TCR beta family frequency.

Turning to this clonotype: Its cognate antigen is unknown. Likely a read error: the CDR3 ends without its conserved phenylalanine or tryptophan.

TCRdb passed the reads through MiXCR, listing each CDR3 protein once. Counted here are about 830,000 distinct CDR3 sequences, over 25% occurring once; the ten biggest clones make up around 12%. The gene calls are TRBV4-1 and TRBJ1-1; TRBD1 might be the D (5 bases). Sequencing used cultured CD8+ T cells from PBMCs, obtained from culture after CMV antigen stimulation. This TCR came from a human donor in good health (CMV status not recorded). Some clones in this sample may be carry-over from other donors' samples. The CDR3 is CASSQSQGVDTEAFL. DNA of the CDR3: TGCGCCAGCAGCCAAAGTCAGGGAGTTGACACTGAAGCTTTCCTT.